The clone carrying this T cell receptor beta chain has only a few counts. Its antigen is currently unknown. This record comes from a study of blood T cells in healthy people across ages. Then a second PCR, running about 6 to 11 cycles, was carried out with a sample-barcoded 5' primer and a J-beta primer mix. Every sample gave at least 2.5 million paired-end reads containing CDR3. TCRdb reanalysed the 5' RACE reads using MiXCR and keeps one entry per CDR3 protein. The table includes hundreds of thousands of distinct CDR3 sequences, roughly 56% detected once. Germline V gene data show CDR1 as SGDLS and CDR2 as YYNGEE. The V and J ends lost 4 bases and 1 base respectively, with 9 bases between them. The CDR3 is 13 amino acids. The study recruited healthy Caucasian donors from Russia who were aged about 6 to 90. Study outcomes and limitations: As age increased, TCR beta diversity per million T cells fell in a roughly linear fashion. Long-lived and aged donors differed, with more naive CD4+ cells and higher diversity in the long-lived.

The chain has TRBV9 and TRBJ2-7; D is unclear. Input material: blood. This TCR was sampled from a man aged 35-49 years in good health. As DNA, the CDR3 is TGTGCCAGCAGCCCAACATTTTCCTACGAGCAGTACTTC. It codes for CASSPTFSYEQYF.